This TCR beta chain was identified during a study of cytomegalovirus exposure and HLA in healthy donors. Study at large: Around 85 million unique TCR sequences came from HLA-typed donors in an early release.

Trimming took 3 bases from V and 9 from J; bases not matched to a gene: 9. Germline V lookup: CDR1 SGHRS, CDR2 YFSETQ. The CDR3 is 14 residues long. Primers included in the PCR were 60 Vbeta and 13 Jbeta primers. TCRdb's table, derived via immunoSEQ multiplex PCR, lists solely in-frame clones and lacks some. In the table there are approximately 69,000 clones, over 50% of which are singletons. The chain joins TRBV5-1 to TRBJ1-5, with 7 bases that match TRBD1. The sequence came from a man aged 35-49 years in good health and CMV-seropositive. The specimen sequenced was PBMCs. In DNA form, the CDR3 reads TGCGCCAGCAGCTCGGGGGACAGCCCTTCGCCCCAGCATTTT. Translated: CASSSGDSPSPQHF.